These 23 T cell receptor beta chains came from one sample sequenced in a study of shared clonotypes between healthy human individuals. Sequencing used immunoSEQ multiplex PCR; TCRdb keeps in-frame clones, though not all of them. The sample includes about 2 million clones, around 95% of them seen just once. The sample consisted of naive CD4+ T cells sorted from blood. Subset described: CD45RA+ positively selected. These TCRs come from a man younger than 35 in good health.

V and J are TRBV7-2 and TRBJ2-3; D is possibly TRBD2 (5 bases). With 0 bases removed from V and 3 bases from J, the gap between germline ends came to 13 bases. This CDR3 has 16 amino acids. In germline, CDR1 is SGHTA, CDR2 FQGNSA. The CDR3 here is CASSLAGVKNTDTQYF. CDR3 bases: TGTGCCAGCAGCTTAGCGGGAGTGAAAAATACAGATACGCAGTATTTT.

V usage is TRBV25-1 and J usage is TRBJ1-3; TRBD1 matches at 7 bases. CDR3 length equals 13 residues. Germline V lookup: CDR1 MGHDK, CDR2 SYGVNS. The V gene end was trimmed by 11 bases and the J gene end by 0 bases; junction bases not matched to a gene: 4. The CDR3 DNA reads TGTGCCCCGGGACAGAGCTCTGGAAACACCATATATTTT. It specifies CAPGQSSGNTIYF.

The rearrangement links TRBV25-1 to TRBJ2-2, with D perhaps matching TRBD2 (5 bases). The CDR3 sequence is 14 residues long. The V gene lost 4 bases and the J gene lost 3 bases, with 9 bases spanning the gap. Germline V lookup: CDR1 MGHDK, CDR2 SYGVNS. CDR3 sequence: CASSGPGYTGELFF. The CDR3 nucleotides are TGTGCCAGCAGTGGACCGGGATACACCGGGGAGCTGTTTTTT.

Comment on this clone: Other DNA variants within this sample encode the same CDR3. The chain carries TRBV9 and TRBJ2-1, with 8 bases matching TRBD2. CDR1 and CDR2 (germline): SGDLS, YYNGEE. CDR3 size: 15 residues. Germline trimming cut 4 bases from V and 2 bases from J; bases unmatched to any gene: 5. CDR3 loop: CASSQTSGTYNEQFF. The DNA for the CDR3 is TGTGCCAGCAGCCAAACTAGCGGTACCTACAATGAGCAGTTCTTC.

The V and J genes are TRBV11-2 and TRBJ2-3; either TRBD1 or TRBD2 may fit D (5 bases each). CDR3 length: 12 amino acids. In germline, CDR1 is SGHAT, CDR2 FQNNGV. V lost 2 bases and J 8 bases, leaving 8 bases between the germline ends. The CDR3 nucleotides are TGTGCCAGCAGCTTAAATGGGGGTACGCAGTATTTT. Translation gives CASSLNGGTQYF.

The chain is built from TRBV9 and TRBJ1-1; no clear D gene. The CDR3 length is 15 residues. Deletions cut 1 base from V and 2 bases from J, with 12 bases between. Germline CDR1 is SGDLS and CDR2 is YYNGEE. The CDR3 protein is CASSVRHSDNTEAFF. The CDR3 DNA sequence: TGTGCCAGCAGCGTAAGACACAGCGATAACACTGAAGCTTTCTTT.

CDR3 sequence (DNA): TGTGCCTGGAGAGTAGTTGGGGGGACTGAAGCTTTCTTT. Its translation: CAWRVVGGTEAFF. V is TRBV30 and J is TRBJ1-1, with D perhaps matching TRBD1 (5 bases). Per the germline V gene, CDR1 is GTSNPN and CDR2 is SVGIG (reference sequence). Trimming shortened V by 3 bases and J by 5 bases, and 13 bases separated the two germline ends. This CDR3 is 13 amino acids long.

This clone was recorded only once. The chain uses TRBV4-2 and TRBJ1-1, with TRBD1 matching over 8 bases. V shed 3 bases, J shed 4 bases, and the junction held 10 bases outside the gene matches. Germline V gives CDR1 LGHNA, CDR2 YNFKEQ. The CDR3 has 16 amino acids. The CDR3 protein is CASSQVPYRGSTEAFF. For the CDR3, the DNA is TGTGCCAGCAGCCAGGTACCTTACAGGGGGTCCACTGAAGCTTTCTTT.

This clone has just one count. This chain joins TRBV19 and TRBJ1-2, with a tentative D call TRBD1 (5 bases). The CDR3 is 16 amino acids. The ends were cut back, 3 bases at V and 6 bases at J, with 20 bases in the middle. CDR1 is LNHDA and CDR2 is SQIVND in the germline V gene (reference sequence). The CDR3 nucleotides are TGTGCCAGTAGTATCACCCGGTTGACCTCGGGGGATGGCTACACCTTC. Its translation is CASSITRLTSGDGYTF.

The genes are TRBV19 and TRBJ1-3, with D hard to call. Trimming stripped 6 bases from V and 2 bases from J, with 14 bases between. Germline lookup yields CDR1 LNHDA and CDR2 SQIVND (reference sequence). The CDR3 is 15 residues long. CDR3 protein: CASSSFTQAGNTIYF. For the CDR3, the DNA is TGTGCCAGTAGCTCTTTTACTCAGGCTGGAAACACCATATATTTT.

As regards this clone: Other nucleotide sequences from this sample produce the same CDR3. This chain uses TRBV5-1 with TRBJ2-7; possibly TRBD1 for D (5 bases). The CDR3 is 13 residues long. CDR1 and CDR2 (germline): SGHRS, YFSETQ. V dropped 2 bases and J dropped 2 bases, with 8 bases sitting between them. Here the CDR3 reads CASSLGAAYEQYF. CDR3 nucleotides: TGCGCCAGCAGCTTAGGGGCGGCCTACGAGCAGTACTTC.

The chain combines TRBV5-4 with TRBJ2-3, with 11 bases aligning to TRBD2. This CDR3 comprises 15 residues. Unmatched junction bases numbered 0, after V lost 2 bases and J lost 1 base. Per germline, CDR1 SGHNT and CDR2 YYREEE (reference sequence). The CDR3 DNA follows: TGTGCCAGCAGCTTTAGCGGGGGGGGCACAGATACGCAGTATTTT. Translating gives CASSFSGGGTDTQYF. Full variable domain (rest looked up from reference TRBV5-4 and TRBJ2-3): ETGVTQSPTHLIKTRGQQVTLRCSSQSGHNTVSWYQQALGQGPQFIFQYYREEENGRGNFPPRFSGLQFPNYSSELNVNALELDDSALYLCASSFSGGGTDTQYFGPGTRLTVL.

This chain links TRBV19 with TRBJ2-7, with 7 nucleotides matching TRBD2. This CDR3 comprises 16 residues. V dropped 5 bases and J dropped 0; count of bases not matched to a gene: 10. Germline V CDR1 and CDR2: LNHDA, SQIVND (reference sequence). The CDR3 DNA is TGTGCCAGTAGTCCCCCCTGGGGGACTAACTCCTACGAGCAGTACTTC. This translates into CASSPPWGTNSYEQYF.

V and J are TRBV6-6 and TRBJ1-6; TRBD1 matches at 9 bases. The V gene end was trimmed by 5 bases and the J gene end by 7 bases; junction bases not matched to a gene: 6. Per the germline V gene, CDR1 is MNHNY and CDR2 is SVGAGI (reference sequence). CDR3 length: 15 amino acids. CDR3: CASSATGTGNSPLHF. In DNA form, the CDR3 reads TGTGCCAGCAGTGCGACCGGGACAGGGAATTCACCCCTCCACTTT.

The sample holds one count of this clone. The J gene is TRBJ2-4, the V gene TRBV7-2; TRBD2 aligns across 13 bases. The J segment lost 2 bases and the V segment lost 6 bases, leaving 7 bases of the junction unmatched. CDR1 is SGHTA, CDR2 FQGNSA, per germline. This CDR3 spans 17 amino acids. The CDR3 here is CASSQPGLAGTKNIQYF. The CDR3 DNA reads as TGTGCCAGCAGTCAACCGGGACTAGCGGGAACCAAAAACATTCAGTACTTC.

This chain uses TRBV18 with TRBJ2-7, with a possible D match to TRBD2 (6 bases). V lost 3 bases to trimming and J lost 4 bases, with 16 bases between them. CDR1 is KGHSH, CDR2 LQKENI, per germline. This CDR3 has 15 amino acids. The CDR3 here is CASSPAGSPFYEQYF. CDR3 coding DNA: TGTGCCAGCTCACCCGCGGGGTCCCCTTTTTACGAGCAGTACTTC.

The chain's CDR3 is CASSATGTSAEETQYF. The CDR3 coding sequence is TGTGCCAGCAGTGCGACCGGGACTAGCGCTGAAGAGACCCAGTACTTC. The gene calls are TRBV28 and TRBJ2-5, with 10 nucleotides matching TRBD2. Per germline, CDR1 MDHEN and CDR2 SYDVKM. The junction had 9 bases not matched to a gene; V was cut back by 5 bases and J by 3 bases. The CDR3 is 16 residues long.

V usage is TRBV19 and J usage is TRBJ1-1; possible D gene TRBD1, 5 bases. The germline V and J ends were trimmed by 7 bases and 5 bases, with 23 bases remaining between them. The germline V gene encodes CDR1 LNHDA and CDR2 SQIVND (reference sequence). This CDR3 region has 16 residues. The CDR3 loop reads CASMVAGLGLRTEAFF. The CDR3 bases are TGTGCCAGTATGGTGGCGGGACTGGGTTTAAGGACTGAAGCTTTCTTT.

The chain joins TRBV5-1 to TRBJ2-1; maybe TRBD2 (6 bases). V was pared by 4 bases and J by 8 bases, with 16 bases between. The CDR3 has 14 amino acids. The germline CDR1 and CDR2 sequences are SGHRS and YFSETQ. CDR3 in DNA: TGCGCCAGCAGCCCGGGACTTACGGGCGATGAGCAGTTCTTC. It yields the protein CASSPGLTGDEQFF.

Note on this clone: The sample contains more than one DNA sequence encoding this CDR3. The rearrangement uses TRBV4-3 and TRBJ1-3, with D unclear. The CDR3 is 16 amino acids. Per germline, CDR1 LGHNA and CDR2 YSLEER. Trimming took 1 base from V and 0 from J, leaving 10 bases between them. The chain's CDR3 is CASSQGQAGSGNTIYF. CDR3 DNA sequence: TGCGCCAGCAGCCAAGGTCAGGCAGGCTCTGGAAACACCATATATTTT.

This clone was counted once. Other nucleotide sequences in the sample specify the same CDR3. The rearrangement links TRBV9 to TRBJ2-2; D is undetermined. Germline CDR1 SGDLS, CDR2 YYNGEE. The CDR3 runs to 15 residues. V lost 0 bases, J lost 1 base, and 7 bases lay in between. CDR3 loop: CASSVDSGNTGELFF. CDR3 sequence (DNA): TGTGCCAGCAGCGTAGACAGTGGGAACACCGGGGAGCTGTTTTTT.

The chain joins TRBV6-6 to TRBJ2-1, with 9 nucleotides matching TRBD1. In germline, CDR1 is MNHNY, CDR2 SVGAGI (reference sequence). The ends lost 5 bases at V and 10 bases at J; junction bases unmatched: 9. The CDR3 length is 14 residues. CDR3 in DNA: TGTGCCAGCAGTCATCGGGACAGGGTTGGAGAGCAGTTCTTC. Its protein is CASSHRDRVGEQFF.

The chain combines TRBV6-1 with TRBJ2-3, with 10 bases identical to TRBD2. The CDR3 contains 16 residues. The J segment lost 2 bases and the V segment lost 2 bases, leaving 4 bases of the junction unmatched. Germline V CDR1 and CDR2: MNHNS, SASEGT. In DNA form, the CDR3 reads TGTGCCAGCAGTGAACTGAGCGGGGGGGCCACAGATACGCAGTATTTT. This translates into CASSELSGGATDTQYF.